The T cell receptor beta chain described here comes from a study of shared clonotypes between healthy human individuals. Across the study: The composition of the donors was a couple of women and a few men aged 18 to 49. Notes on the study in general: Shared clonotypes: 4.5% to 6% naive CD4, 3% to 3.5% naive CD8, less than 2.5% memory CD4, approximately 0.41% memory CD8.

Comment on this clone: Antigen specificity is unknown.

The CD4+ fraction was divided into a CD45RA+ naive subset and a CD45RA-negative memory subset. Germline CDR1 is MNHEY and CDR2 is SMNVEV (reference sequence). This CDR3 region has 15 residues. V dropped 8 bases and J dropped 0 bases, with 16 bases sitting between them. Measured with immunoSEQ multiplex PCR; TCRdb has only the in-frame clones, and not every one. The top ten clones hold roughly 0.34% of a sample with over 2 million clones, 85% to 95% of them seen once. Sequenced material: naive CD4+ T cells from PBMCs. Stated subset: CD45RA+ positively selected. The V gene is TRBV27, the J gene TRBJ2-5; D is undetermined. The receptor was isolated from a man aged 18-30 years in good health. Some clones in this sample may be carry-over from other donors' samples. The DNA for the CDR3 is TGTGCCAGCTCGACCGGAGATCTGTACCAAGAGACCCAGTACTTC. Amino acid sequence: CASSTGDLYQETQYF.